The 30 T cell receptor beta chains below come from one sample, sequenced in a study of blood T cell repertoires in COVID-19. Using immunoSEQ multiplex PCR, the repertoire was profiled, and TCRdb retains in-frame clones only, with some absent. This sample has some 300,000 clones; about 90% occur once, and the top ten carry 3.5% to 4.5%. Sample: PBMCs or T cells enriched from blood (not recorded which). The receptors originated from a woman under 30 with acute COVID-19.

This rearrangement joins TRBV28 to TRBJ2-1; no clear D. The CDR3 totals 12 residues. Trimming left V 2 bases short and J 4 bases short, with 3 bases between. Germline V lookup: CDR1 MDHEN, CDR2 SYDVKM. The chain's CDR3 is CASSLQYNEQFF. The DNA of the CDR3 is TGTGCCAGCAGTTTACAATACAATGAGCAGTTCTTC. Full variable domain (rest looked up from reference TRBV28 and TRBJ2-1): DVKVTQSSRYLVKRTGEKVFLECVQDMDHENMFWYRQDPGLGLRLIYFSYDVKMKEKGDIPEGYSVSREKKERFSLILESASTNQTSMYLCASSLQYNEQFFGPGTRLTVL.

This sequence joins TRBV7-9 and TRBJ2-3, with TRBD2 as a possible D gene (6 bases). Trimming took off 2 bases at V and 6 bases at J, with 12 bases between the two ends. This CDR3 has 14 residues. The germline CDR1 and CDR2 sequences are SEHNR and FQNEAQ (reference sequence). Written as DNA, the CDR3 is TGTGCCAGCAGCTTAACCAGACTAGGGGATACGCAGTATTTT. It encodes CASSLTRLGDTQYF. The variable domain in full, completed from reference TRBV7-9 and TRBJ2-3, reads DTGVSQNPRHKITKRGQNVTFRCDPISEHNRLYWYRQTLGQGPEFLTYFQNEAQLEKSRLLSDRFSAERPKGSFSTLEIQRTEQGDSAMYLCASSLTRLGDTQYFGPGTRLTVL.

This clone appeared once. The chain is built from TRBV7-8 and TRBJ2-1; no reliable D call. Trimming removed 3 bases at V and 10 bases at J, with 19 bases between. This CDR3 is built from 15 residues. Looked up from germline, CDR1 is SGHVS and CDR2 is FQNEAQ. CDR3 in amino acids: CASSFLMTNVEEQFF. The CDR3 nucleotides read TGTGCCAGCAGCTTCCTCATGACGAACGTGGAGGAGCAGTTCTTC.

V and J are TRBV7-2 and TRBJ1-1; 8 nucleotides line up with TRBD1. V was pared by 6 bases and J by 3 bases, with 6 bases of the junction left unmatched. Germline CDR1 SGHTA, CDR2 FQGNSA. CDR3 length: 14 amino acids. CDR3 DNA sequence: TGTGCCAGCAGGCGTGACAGGGGTGACACTGAAGCTTTCTTT. Its translation is CASRRDRGDTEAFF.

This chain connects TRBV12-3 or TRBV12-4 to TRBJ1-2; 7 positions match TRBD1. The CDR3 spans 13 residues. After removal of 7 bases from V and 4 bases from J, the junction contained 6 bases not matched to a gene. CDR3 nucleotide sequence: TGTGCCAGCACGTTATCAGGGGGCTATGGCTACACCTTC. This translates into CASTLSGGYGYTF.

This clone has only a few counts. This sequence joins TRBV4-2 and TRBJ1-2; the D gene is possibly TRBD1 (6 bases). Trimming took 0 bases from V and 4 from J, leaving 18 bases between them. This CDR3 has 17 residues. Germline V CDR1 and CDR2: LGHNA, YNFKEQ. CDR3 sequence (DNA): TGTGCCAGCAGCCAAGAGCAAACTGGCGGACAGCCCTATGGCTACACCTTC. Its protein is CASSQEQTGGQPYGYTF.

The chain has TRBV15 and TRBJ2-3, with a weak D call TRBD2 (5 bases). CDR1 and CDR2 (germline): LNHNV, YYDKDF (reference sequence). V was clipped by 8 bases and J by 5 bases, with 8 bases between them. The CDR3 extends over 11 amino acids. In DNA, the CDR3 is TGTGCCACCCAGAGGGTAGATACGCAGTATTTT. This encodes CATQRVDTQYF.

The chain is built from TRBV7-8 and TRBJ1-5, with 7 bases identical to TRBD1. This CDR3 is built from 14 residues. Per germline, CDR1 SGHVS and CDR2 FQNEAQ. After removal of 5 bases from V and 7 bases from J, the junction contained 8 bases not matched to a gene. The CDR3, as DNA: TGTGCCAGCAGCGCCGACAGGGTTGGCCAGCCCCAGCATTTT. This gives the protein CASSADRVGQPQHF.

This clone was seen more than once but under ten times. The gene calls are TRBV9 and TRBJ1-4; 8 bases line up with TRBD1. Germline loops: CDR1 SGDLS, CDR2 YYNGEE. The ends lost 2 bases at V and 8 bases at J; junction bases unmatched: 5. There are 14 residues in the CDR3. The CDR3 region is CASSVQGAGEKLFF. The CDR3 region has the DNA TGTGCCAGCAGCGTCCAGGGGGCGGGAGAAAAACTGTTTTTT.

The rearrangement joins TRBV11-3 to TRBJ1-4; 7 bases line up with TRBD1. Germline assignment: CDR1 SGHNT and CDR2 YENEEA. The CDR3 is 14 residues long. After removal of 5 bases from V and 7 bases from J, the junction contained 7 bases not matched to a gene. CDR3 loop: CASSPPGGSEKLFF. DNA of the CDR3: TGTGCCAGCAGCCCCCCAGGGGGGAGTGAAAAACTGTTTTTT.

The rearrangement links TRBV6-1 to TRBJ1-5, with D perhaps TRBD1 (6 bases). The CDR3 has 13 residues. Trimming took 3 bases from V and 11 from J, leaving 14 bases between them. CDR1 is MNHNS and CDR2 is SASEGT in the germline V gene. CDR3 bases: TGTGCCAGCAGTGACAGGGGCCCGCAGGCCCAGCATTTT. This encodes CASSDRGPQAQHF.

This clone was recorded only once. V usage is TRBV5-1 and J usage is TRBJ1-5, with D possibly TRBD1 on 5 matching bases. CDR1 is SGHRS, CDR2 YFSETQ, per germline. With 0 bases removed from V and 0 bases from J, the gap between germline ends came to 7 bases. The CDR3 covers 15 residues. The CDR3 loop is CASSLAGHSNQPQHF. CDR3 bases: TGCGCCAGCAGCTTGGCCGGACATAGCAATCAGCCCCAGCATTTT.

The chain joins TRBV28 to TRBJ1-3, with 9 bases lining up with TRBD1. Losses at the gene ends were 5 bases for V and 4 bases for J; bases not matched to a gene: 6. The CDR3 is 15 amino acids. Germline V gene data show CDR1 as MDHEN and CDR2 as SYDVKM. CDR3 sequence (DNA): TGTGCCAGCAGTCTACAGGGACAGGGAGGAAACACCATATATTTT. Its protein product is CASSLQGQGGNTIYF.

The chain recombines TRBV5-1 with TRBJ2-1; 14 nucleotides line up with TRBD2. Germline V gene lookup returns CDR1 SGHRS and CDR2 YFSETQ. Trimming at V came to 4 bases and at J to 8 bases, leaving 17 bases not matched to a gene. The CDR3 covers 19 residues. CDR3 DNA: TGCGCCAGCAGCCGCATAGGGACTAGCGGGAGCGCCGTCAGCCATGAGCAGTTCTTC. Amino acids: CASSRIGTSGSAVSHEQFF.

This clone was seen once. The chain carries TRBV2 and TRBJ2-7, with 12 bases identical to TRBD2. Germline V lookup: CDR1 SNHLY, CDR2 FYNNEI. The V segment lost 10 bases and the J segment 6 bases; nucleotides outside the gene matches: 13. This CDR3 is 15 amino acids long. CDR3 DNA sequence: TGTGCCACCACCGGGAGACTAGCGGGAGAGCGCGAGCAGTACTTC. Translating it yields CATTGRLAGEREQYF.

The chain links TRBV18 to TRBJ2-3, with 7 bases that match TRBD1. CDR3 length equals 18 residues. J lost 1 base, V lost 3 bases, and 13 bases had no gene match. In germline, CDR1 is KGHSH, CDR2 LQKENI. The CDR3 region is CASSPLLGNRGGTDTQYF. Written as DNA, the CDR3 is TGTGCCAGCTCACCCCTACTAGGAAACAGGGGAGGCACAGATACGCAGTATTTT. Filled out from reference TRBV18 and TRBJ2-3, the complete variable domain reads NAGVMQNPRHLVRRRGQEARLRCSPMKGHSHVYWYRQLPEEGLKFMVYLQKENIIDESGMPKERFSAEFPKEGPSILRIQQVVRGDSAAYFCASSPLLGNRGGTDTQYFGPGTRLTVL.

The chain has TRBV7-6 and TRBJ2-7; 12 nucleotides match TRBD2. The V and J ends lost 5 bases and 5 bases, in that order; junction bases with no gene match: 4. Germline-derived CDR1 and CDR2 are SGHVS and FNYEAQ. The CDR3 is made up of 14 amino acids. CDR3 in DNA: TGTGCCAGCAGCACCCGGACTAGCGGGAACGAGCAGTACTTC. Residues: CASSTRTSGNEQYF.

The rearrangement uses TRBV19 and TRBJ2-1; 10 nucleotides align to TRBD2. Trimming at V came to 3 bases and at J to 3 bases, leaving 8 bases not matched to a gene. The CDR3 has 17 residues. Germline V gene lookup returns CDR1 LNHDA and CDR2 SQIVND (reference sequence). CDR3 nucleotides: TGTGCCAGTAGTATGGGTAGCGGGAGGACCATCTACAATGAGCAGTTCTTC. Its protein product is CASSMGSGRTIYNEQFF.

The chain recombines TRBV28 with TRBJ1-2; D is possibly TRBD1 (6 bases). This CDR3 region has 12 residues. Between the trimmed V and J ends, which lost 5 bases and 7 bases, there was a span of 11 bases. CDR1 is MDHEN and CDR2 is SYDVKM in the germline V gene. CDR3 coding DNA: TGTGCCAGCAGTACCCGGACAGCTGGCTACACCTTC. This gives the protein CASSTRTAGYTF.

This clone was seen more than once but under ten times. This rearrangement joins TRBV28 to TRBJ1-1; no clear D gene. The CDR3 has 13 amino acids. CDR1 is MDHEN, CDR2 SYDVKM, per germline. The ends were cut back, 10 bases at V and 9 bases at J, with 21 bases in the middle. CDR3 nucleotide sequence: TGTGCCACCACCCCGAATGGGCCCTATAAAGCTTTCTTT. Its translation: CATTPNGPYKAFF.

V usage is TRBV19 and J usage is TRBJ2-2; D is perhaps TRBD1 (5 bases). Germline V CDR1 and CDR2: LNHDA, SQIVND (reference sequence). Trimming pared 1 base from V and 7 bases from J, leaving 7 bases between. This CDR3 is 13 amino acids long. The CDR3 loop is CASSIGQGGELFF. The DNA for the CDR3 is TGTGCCAGTAGTATAGGCCAGGGCGGGGAGCTGTTTTTT.

The chain carries TRBV27 and TRBJ2-2; D is uncertain. From germline, CDR1 is MNHEY and CDR2 SMNVEV (reference sequence). This CDR3 contains 13 residues. V lost 6 bases and J 1 base, leaving 6 bases between the germline ends. CDR3 DNA: TGTGCCAGCAGCCCTCTGAACACCGGGGAGCTGTTTTTT. This codes for CASSPLNTGELFF.

This rearrangement joins TRBV12-5 to TRBJ2-3, with TRBD2 matching over 13 bases. Germline V CDR1 and CDR2: LGHNT, FRNRAP. J lost 4 bases, V lost 1 base, and 8 bases had no gene match. The CDR3 runs 18 residues. CDR3 in amino acids: CASGLATPLAGGPDTQYF. CDR3 DNA: TGTGCTAGTGGTTTGGCCACACCACTAGCGGGAGGGCCAGATACGCAGTATTTT.

Only one count was recorded for this clone. This chain connects TRBV9 to TRBJ2-3; possible D gene TRBD2, 5 bases. V lost 0 bases, J lost 2 bases, and 10 bases lay in between. The CDR3 has 15 amino acids. Germline V lookup: CDR1 SGDLS, CDR2 YYNGEE. The CDR3 sequence is CASSVVGAPTDTQYF. DNA of the CDR3: TGTGCCAGCAGCGTAGTGGGAGCCCCCACAGATACGCAGTATTTT.

The chain has TRBV6-5 and TRBJ2-7, with 10 bases matching TRBD1. Germline loops: CDR1 MNHEY, CDR2 SVGAGI. With 5 bases clipped from V and 4 bases from J, the junction kept 5 bases outside the gene matches. The CDR3 runs 14 residues. The chain's CDR3 is CASSPGQGKYEQYF. The CDR3 DNA reads TGTGCCAGCAGTCCGGGACAGGGGAAGTACGAGCAGTACTTC.

The chain employs TRBV11-2 and TRBJ2-5; TRBD2 agrees at 12 bases. Trimming at V came to 4 bases and at J to 4 bases, leaving 7 bases not matched to a gene. Germline V CDR1 and CDR2: SGHAT, FQNNGV. CDR3 length: 16 amino acids. The CDR3 nucleotides are TGTGCCAGCAGCTCGCTAGCGGGAGGGGGGAGAGAGACCCAGTACTTC. It encodes CASSSLAGGGRETQYF. The full variable domain, in which reference TRBV11-2 and TRBJ2-5 provide the parts outside the CDR3, is EAGVAQSPRYKIIEKRQSVAFWCNPISGHATLYWYQQILGQGPKLLIQFQNNGVVDDSQLPKDRFSAERLKGVDSTLKIQPAKLEDSAVYLCASSSLAGGGRETQYFGPGTRLLVL.

The chain couples TRBV7-9 to TRBJ2-1; 14 nucleotides line up with TRBD2. Trimming cost V 1 base and J 10 bases; bases outside gene matches: 9. The CDR3 is 17 amino acids. The germline V gene encodes CDR1 SEHNR and CDR2 FQNEAQ (reference sequence). The CDR3 sequence is CASSLGFEGLAGEEQFF. The CDR3 DNA is TGTGCCAGCAGCTTAGGTTTTGAGGGACTAGCGGGAGAAGAGCAGTTCTTC.

The chain carries TRBV27 and TRBJ1-1; D not certain. This CDR3 is built from 14 residues. V was cut by 6 bases and J by 1 base, with 12 bases left in between. Germline V gene sequence: CDR1 MNHEY, CDR2 SMNVEV (reference sequence). The CDR3 is CASSFSGRNTEAFF. CDR3 DNA sequence: TGTGCCAGCAGCTTCTCGGGGAGGAACACTGAAGCTTTCTTT.

CDR3 sequence: CARRGDTEAFF. CDR3 DNA: TGTGCCAGGCGGGGGGACACTGAAGCTTTCTTT. J is TRBJ1-1 and V is TRBV7-2; a possible D gene is TRBD1 (5 bases). V lost 9 bases, J lost 3 bases, and 8 bases lay in between. The CDR3 loop spans 11 amino acids. CDR1 SGHTA and CDR2 FQGNSA come from the germline V gene.

In its sample, this clone was seen once. The chain uses TRBV5-1 and TRBJ2-7, with 8 bases fitting TRBD1. Germline V gives CDR1 SGHRS, CDR2 YFSETQ. V dropped 4 bases and J dropped 2; count of bases not matched to a gene: 8. There are 15 residues in the CDR3. This CDR3 is CASSQGPDRAYEQYF. In nucleotides, the CDR3 is TGCGCCAGCAGCCAAGGGCCGGACAGGGCCTACGAGCAGTACTTC.